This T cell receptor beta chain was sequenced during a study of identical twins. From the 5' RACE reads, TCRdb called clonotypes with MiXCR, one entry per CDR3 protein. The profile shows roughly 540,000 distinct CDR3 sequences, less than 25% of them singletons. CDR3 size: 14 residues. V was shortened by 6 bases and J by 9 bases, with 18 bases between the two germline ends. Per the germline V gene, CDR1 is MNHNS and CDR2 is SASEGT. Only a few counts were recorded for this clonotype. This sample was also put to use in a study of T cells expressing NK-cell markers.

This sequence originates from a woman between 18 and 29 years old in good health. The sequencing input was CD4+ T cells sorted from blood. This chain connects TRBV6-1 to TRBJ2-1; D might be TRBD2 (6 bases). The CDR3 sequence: CASRTPAGRSEQFF. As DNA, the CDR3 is TGTGCCAGCAGGACGCCCGCAGGGAGGAGTGAGCAGTTCTTC.